This TCR beta chain was recovered during a study of sequential checkpoint blockade in melanoma. Turning to the study itself: Arm A got nivolumab then ipilimumab; arm B the reverse, 1:1. Maintenance nivolumab came after either treatment sequence.

Sequencing was performed with immunoSEQ multiplex PCR; in TCRdb, only in-frame clones are kept and a portion is missing. The repertoire holds about 11,000 clones, with approximately 72% as singletons. The CDR3 totals 15 residues. Germline values: CDR1 SGHAT, CDR2 FQNNGV. V lost 5 bases and J lost 0; bases outside the gene matches: 5. Treatment in this sample: randomized to nivolumab then ipilimumab (arm A) or the reverse (arm B). Patients had received no earlier DNA-damaging chemotherapy. PBMC sorting kept live CD3+CD8+ cells without CD19 or CD56. This chain joins TRBV11-2 and TRBJ2-7, with 9 bases aligning to TRBD1. The TCR originated in a human donor with melanoma. The sample was CD8+ T cells sorted from blood (inferred from file names), taken from a patient given nivolumab and ipilimumab in sequence. This CDR3 reads CASSPRDRVSYEQYF. The CDR3 bases are TGTGCCAGCAGCCCGCGGGACAGGGTCTCCTACGAGCAGTACTTC.